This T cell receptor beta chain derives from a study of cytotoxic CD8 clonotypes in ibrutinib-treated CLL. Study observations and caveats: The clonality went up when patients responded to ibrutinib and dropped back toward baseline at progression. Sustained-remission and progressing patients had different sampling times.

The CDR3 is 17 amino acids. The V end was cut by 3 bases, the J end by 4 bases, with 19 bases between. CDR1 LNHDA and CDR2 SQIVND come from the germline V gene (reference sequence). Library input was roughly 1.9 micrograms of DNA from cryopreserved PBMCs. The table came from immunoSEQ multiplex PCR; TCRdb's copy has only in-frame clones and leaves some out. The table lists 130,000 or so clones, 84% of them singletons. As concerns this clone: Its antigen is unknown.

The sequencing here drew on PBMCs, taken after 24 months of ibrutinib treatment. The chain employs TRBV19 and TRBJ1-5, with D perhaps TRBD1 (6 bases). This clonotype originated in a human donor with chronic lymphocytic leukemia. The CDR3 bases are TGTGCCAGTAGTATTCGATCCGGGGGCAATGGGAATCAGCCCCAGCATTTT. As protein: CASSIRSGGNGNQPQHF. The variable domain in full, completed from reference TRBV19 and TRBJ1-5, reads DGGITQSPKYLFRKEGQNVTLSCEQNLNHDAMYWYRQDPGQGLRLIYYSQIVNDFQKGDIAEGYSVSREKKESFPLTVTSAQKNPTAFYLCASSIRSGGNGNQPQHFGDGTRLSIL.